The sequence of this T cell receptor beta chain was determined in a study of T cells in Graves' hyperthyroidism and ophthalmopathy. Many counts were recorded for this clonotype. Germline V gene sequence: CDR1 SEHNR, CDR2 FQNEAQ (reference sequence). This CDR3 is built from 12 residues. V was shortened by 7 bases and J by 5 bases, with 11 bases between the two germline ends. RNA transcripts provided the source from which TCR beta CDR3 regions were amplified. TCR CDR3 underwent first-round RT-PCR with the HTBI primer set. MiXCR, run by TCRdb on the multiplex PCR reads, gives a single entry per CDR3 protein. The table shows about 740,000 distinct CDR3 sequences, with around 13% occurring only once.

This clonotype was obtained from a woman aged 18-30 years with Graves' hyperthyroidism. The sample taken for sequencing was blood. The chain uses TRBV7-9 and TRBJ1-1; D unclear. CDR3 bases: TGTGCCAGCACCCCTCGAAGTACTGAAGCTTTCTTT. This codes for CASTPRSTEAFF.